Only a few counts were recorded for the clone carrying this T cell receptor beta chain. The germline CDR1 and CDR2 sequences are LNHDA and SQIVND (reference sequence). This CDR3 has 10 amino acids. The germline V and J ends were trimmed by 7 bases and 7 bases, with 7 bases remaining between them. The data originate from a study of somatic mutations in cytotoxic T cells in rheumatoid arthritis. Measured with immunoSEQ multiplex PCR; TCRdb has only the in-frame clones, and not every one. The table shows 7,000 or so clones, with about 75% occurring only once. The source is an adult with rheumatoid arthritis. The chain recombines TRBV19 with TRBJ1-2, with D hard to call. Material for sequencing was CD8+ T cells sorted from blood. CDR3 nucleotides: TGTGCCAGTAAAGGGAGTGGCTACACCTTC. Amino acids: CASKGSGYTF.